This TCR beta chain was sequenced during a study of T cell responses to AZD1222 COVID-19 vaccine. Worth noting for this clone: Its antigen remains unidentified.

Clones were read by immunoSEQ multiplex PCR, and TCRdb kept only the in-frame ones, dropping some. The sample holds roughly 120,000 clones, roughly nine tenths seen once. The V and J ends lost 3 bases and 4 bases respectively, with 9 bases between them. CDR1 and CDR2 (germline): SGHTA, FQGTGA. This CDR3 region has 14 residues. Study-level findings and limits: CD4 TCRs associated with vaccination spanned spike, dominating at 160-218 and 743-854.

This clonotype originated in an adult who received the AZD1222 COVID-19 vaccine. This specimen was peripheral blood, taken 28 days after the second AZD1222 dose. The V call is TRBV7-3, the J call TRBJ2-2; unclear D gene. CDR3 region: CASSFLLTTGELFF. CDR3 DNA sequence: TGTGCCAGCAGCTTTTTATTGACCACCGGGGAGCTGTTTTTT. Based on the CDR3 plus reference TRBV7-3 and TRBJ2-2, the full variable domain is GAGVSQTPSNKVTEKGKYVELRCDPISGHTALYWYRQSLGQGPEFLIYFQGTGAADDSGLPNDRFFAVRPEGSVSTLKIQRTERGDSAVYLCASSFLLTTGELFFGEGSRLTVL.